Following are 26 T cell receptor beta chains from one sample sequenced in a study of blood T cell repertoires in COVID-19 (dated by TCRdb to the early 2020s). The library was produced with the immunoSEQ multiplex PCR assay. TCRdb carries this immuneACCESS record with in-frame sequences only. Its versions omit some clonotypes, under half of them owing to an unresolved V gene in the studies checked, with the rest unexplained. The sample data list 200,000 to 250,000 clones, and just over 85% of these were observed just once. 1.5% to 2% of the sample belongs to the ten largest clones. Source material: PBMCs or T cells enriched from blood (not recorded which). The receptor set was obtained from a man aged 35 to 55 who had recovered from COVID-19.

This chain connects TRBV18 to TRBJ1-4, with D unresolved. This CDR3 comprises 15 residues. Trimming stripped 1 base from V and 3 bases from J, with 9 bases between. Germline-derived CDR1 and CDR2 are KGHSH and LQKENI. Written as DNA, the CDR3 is TGTGCCAGCTCACCACAGGGAGGTGCTAATGAAAAACTGTTTTTT. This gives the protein CASSPQGGANEKLFF.

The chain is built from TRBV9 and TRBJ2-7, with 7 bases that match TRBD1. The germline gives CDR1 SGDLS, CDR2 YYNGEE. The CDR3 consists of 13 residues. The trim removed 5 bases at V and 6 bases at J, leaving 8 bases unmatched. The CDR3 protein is CASSQVGGGEQYF. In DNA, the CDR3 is TGTGCCAGCAGTCAGGTAGGGGGCGGCGAGCAGTACTTC.

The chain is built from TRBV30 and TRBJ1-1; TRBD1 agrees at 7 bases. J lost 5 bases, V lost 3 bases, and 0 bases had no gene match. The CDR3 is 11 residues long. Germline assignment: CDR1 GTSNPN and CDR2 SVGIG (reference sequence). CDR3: CAWSRGTEAFF. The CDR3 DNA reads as TGTGCCTGGAGCAGGGGGACTGAAGCTTTCTTT.

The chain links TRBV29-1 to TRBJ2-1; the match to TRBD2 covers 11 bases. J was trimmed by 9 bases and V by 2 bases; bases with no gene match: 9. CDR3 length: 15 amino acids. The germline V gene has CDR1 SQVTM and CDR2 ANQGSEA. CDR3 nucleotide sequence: TGCAGCGTTGAAACCACTAGCGGGAGATGGAGTGAGCAGTTCTTC. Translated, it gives CSVETTSGRWSEQFF.

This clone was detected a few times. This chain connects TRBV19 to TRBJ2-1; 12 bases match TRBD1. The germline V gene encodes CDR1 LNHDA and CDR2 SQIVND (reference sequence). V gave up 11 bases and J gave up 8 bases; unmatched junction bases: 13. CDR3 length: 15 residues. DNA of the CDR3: TGTGCCGAGAAAAGCCGGGACAGGGGGCAGGATGAGCAGTTCTTC. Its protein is CAEKSRDRGQDEQFF.

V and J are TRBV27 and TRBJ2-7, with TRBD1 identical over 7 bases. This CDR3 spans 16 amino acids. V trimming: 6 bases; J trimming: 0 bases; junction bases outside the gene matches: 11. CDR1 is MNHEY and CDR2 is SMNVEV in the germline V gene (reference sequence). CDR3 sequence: CASSHMTGIFSYEQYF. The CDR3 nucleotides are TGTGCCAGCAGCCATATGACAGGGATCTTCTCCTACGAGCAGTACTTC.

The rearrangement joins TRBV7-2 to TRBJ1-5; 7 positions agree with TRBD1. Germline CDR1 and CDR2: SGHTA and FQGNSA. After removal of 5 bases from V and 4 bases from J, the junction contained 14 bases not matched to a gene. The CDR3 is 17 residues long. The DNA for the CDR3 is TGTGCCAGCAGCCTTAGTCGTCGACAGGGTGGGAATCAGCCCCAGCATTTT. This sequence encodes CASSLSRRQGGNQPQHF.

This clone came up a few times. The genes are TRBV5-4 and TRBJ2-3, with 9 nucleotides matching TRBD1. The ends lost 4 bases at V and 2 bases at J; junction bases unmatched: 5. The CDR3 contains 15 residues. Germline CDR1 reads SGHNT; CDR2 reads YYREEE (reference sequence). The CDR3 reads CASSPDRGYTDTQYF. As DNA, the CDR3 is TGTGCCAGCAGCCCTGACAGGGGGTACACAGATACGCAGTATTTT.

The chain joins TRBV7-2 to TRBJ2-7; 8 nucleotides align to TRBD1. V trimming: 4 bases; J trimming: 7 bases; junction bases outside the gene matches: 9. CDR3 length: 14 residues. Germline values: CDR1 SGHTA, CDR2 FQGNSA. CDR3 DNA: TGTGCCAGCAGCTCAACCGGACAGGGTCTTGAGCAGTACTTC. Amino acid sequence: CASSSTGQGLEQYF.

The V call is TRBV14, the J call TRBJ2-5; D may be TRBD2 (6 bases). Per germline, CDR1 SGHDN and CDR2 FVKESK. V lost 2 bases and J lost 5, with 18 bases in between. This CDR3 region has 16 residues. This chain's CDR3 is CASSQLTRFRGETQYF. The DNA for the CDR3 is TGTGCCAGCAGCCAACTAACCCGGTTTCGGGGGGAGACCCAGTACTTC.

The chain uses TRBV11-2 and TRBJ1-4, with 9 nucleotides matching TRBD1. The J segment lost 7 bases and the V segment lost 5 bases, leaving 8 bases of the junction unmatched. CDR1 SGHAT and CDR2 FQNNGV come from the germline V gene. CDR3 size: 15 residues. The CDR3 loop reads CASSPTRGQGEKLFF. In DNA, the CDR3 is TGTGCCAGCAGCCCAACCCGGGGACAGGGTGAAAAACTGTTTTTT.

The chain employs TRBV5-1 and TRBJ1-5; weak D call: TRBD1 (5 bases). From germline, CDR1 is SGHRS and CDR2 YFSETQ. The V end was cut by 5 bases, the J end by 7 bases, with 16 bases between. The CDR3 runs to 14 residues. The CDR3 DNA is TGCGCCAGCAGTCCAGGGAATGTCGAACAGCCCCAGCATTTT. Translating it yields CASSPGNVEQPQHF. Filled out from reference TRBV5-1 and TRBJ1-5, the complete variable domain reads KAGVTQTPRYLIKTRGQQVTLSCSPISGHRSVSWYQQTPGQGLQFLFEYFSETQRNKGNFPGRFSGRQFSNSRSEMNVSTLELGDSALYLCASSPGNVEQPQHFGDGTRLSIL.

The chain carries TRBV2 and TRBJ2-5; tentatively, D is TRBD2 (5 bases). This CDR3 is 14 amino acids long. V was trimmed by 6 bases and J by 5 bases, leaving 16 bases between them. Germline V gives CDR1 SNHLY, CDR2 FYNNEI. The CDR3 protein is CASRTDGGWETQYF. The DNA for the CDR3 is TGTGCCAGCAGGACGGATGGAGGCTGGGAGACCCAGTACTTC.

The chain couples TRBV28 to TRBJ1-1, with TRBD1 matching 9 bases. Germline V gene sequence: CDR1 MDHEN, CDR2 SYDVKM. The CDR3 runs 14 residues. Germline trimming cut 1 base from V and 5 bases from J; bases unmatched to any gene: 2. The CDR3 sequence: CASSLYRGQTEAFF. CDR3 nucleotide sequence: TGTGCCAGCAGTTTATACAGGGGGCAGACTGAAGCTTTCTTT.

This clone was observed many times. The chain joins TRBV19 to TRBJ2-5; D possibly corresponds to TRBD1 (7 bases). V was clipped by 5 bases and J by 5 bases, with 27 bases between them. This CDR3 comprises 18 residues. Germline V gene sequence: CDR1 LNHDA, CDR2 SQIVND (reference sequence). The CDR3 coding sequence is TGTGCCAGTAGTCATCCATCCTTTGGGACAGTAGGGAGGGAGACCCAGTACTTC. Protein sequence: CASSHPSFGTVGRETQYF. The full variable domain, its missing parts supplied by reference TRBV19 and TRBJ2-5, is DGGITQSPKYLFRKEGQNVTLSCEQNLNHDAMYWYRQDPGQGLRLIYYSQIVNDFQKGDIAEGYSVSREKKESFPLTVTSAQKNPTAFYLCASSHPSFGTVGRETQYFGPGTRLLVL.

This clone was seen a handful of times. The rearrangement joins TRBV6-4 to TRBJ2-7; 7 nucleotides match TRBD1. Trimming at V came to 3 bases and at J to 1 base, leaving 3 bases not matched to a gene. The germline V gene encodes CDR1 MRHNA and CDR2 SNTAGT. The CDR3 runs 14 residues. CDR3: CASSEGQSSYEQYF. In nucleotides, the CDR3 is TGTGCCAGCAGTGAGGGACAGTCTTCCTACGAGCAGTACTTC.

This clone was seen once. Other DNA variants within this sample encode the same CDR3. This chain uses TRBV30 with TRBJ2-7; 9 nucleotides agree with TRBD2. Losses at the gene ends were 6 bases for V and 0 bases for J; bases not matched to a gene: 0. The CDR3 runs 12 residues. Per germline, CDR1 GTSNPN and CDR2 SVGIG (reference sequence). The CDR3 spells CACSGSSYEQYF. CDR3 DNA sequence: TGTGCCTGTAGCGGGAGCTCCTACGAGCAGTACTTC.

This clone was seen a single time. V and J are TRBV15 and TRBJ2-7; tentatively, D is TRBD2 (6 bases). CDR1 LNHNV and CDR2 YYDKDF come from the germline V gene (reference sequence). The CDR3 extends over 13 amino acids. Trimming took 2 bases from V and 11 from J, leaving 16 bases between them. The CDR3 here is CATSRLRLDKKYF. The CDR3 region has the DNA TGTGCCACCAGCAGACTCCGACTAGACAAGAAGTACTTC.

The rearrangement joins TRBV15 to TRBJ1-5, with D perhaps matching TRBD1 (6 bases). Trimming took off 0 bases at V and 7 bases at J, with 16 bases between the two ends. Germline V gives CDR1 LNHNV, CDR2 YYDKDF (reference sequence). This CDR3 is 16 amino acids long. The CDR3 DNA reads TGTGCCACCAGCAGAGATCTTGGGGGCGGAAGGCAGCCCCAGCATTTT. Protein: CATSRDLGGGRQPQHF.

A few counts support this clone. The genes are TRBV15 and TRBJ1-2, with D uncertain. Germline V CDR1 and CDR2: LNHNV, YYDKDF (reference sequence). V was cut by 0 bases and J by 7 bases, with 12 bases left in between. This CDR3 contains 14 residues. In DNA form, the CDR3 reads TGTGCCACCAGCAGAGATCCCACAGTTTCTGGCTACACCTTC. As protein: CATSRDPTVSGYTF.

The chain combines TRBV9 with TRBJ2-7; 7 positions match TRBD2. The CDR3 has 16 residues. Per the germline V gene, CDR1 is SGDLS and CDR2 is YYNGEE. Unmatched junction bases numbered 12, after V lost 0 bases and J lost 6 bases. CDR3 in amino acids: CASSVATGLVLSEQYF. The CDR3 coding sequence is TGTGCCAGCAGCGTAGCTACTGGACTAGTCCTCTCCGAGCAGTACTTC.

The CDR3 coding sequence is TGTGCCAGCAGCCTAATACGCGTTTCAGATACGCAGTATTTT. The encoded protein is CASSLIRVSDTQYF. The chain employs TRBV7-2 and TRBJ2-3; no clear D. The germline V gene encodes CDR1 SGHTA and CDR2 FQGNSA. The CDR3 sequence is 14 residues long. V was cut by 5 bases and J by 4 bases, with 13 bases left in between. Combining the CDR3 with reference TRBV7-2 and TRBJ2-3 gives the whole variable domain GAGVSQSPSNKVTEKGKDVELRCDPISGHTALYWYRQSLGQGLEFLIYFQGNSAPDKSGLPSDRFSAERTGGSVSTLTIQRTQQEDSAVYLCASSLIRVSDTQYFGPGTRLTVL.

CDR3 in amino acids: CASSPTGAGSEAFF. CDR3 sequence (DNA): TGTGCCAGCTCACCTACAGGGGCTGGGTCTGAAGCTTTCTTT. The rearrangement joins TRBV18 to TRBJ1-1; 7 bases align to TRBD1. V was clipped by 3 bases and J by 6 bases; unmatched bases: 7. Germline V lookup: CDR1 KGHSH, CDR2 LQKENI. The CDR3 spans 14 residues.

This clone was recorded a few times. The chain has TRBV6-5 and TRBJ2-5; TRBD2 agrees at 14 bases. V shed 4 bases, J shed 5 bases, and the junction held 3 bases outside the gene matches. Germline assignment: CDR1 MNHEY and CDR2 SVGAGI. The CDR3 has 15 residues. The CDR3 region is CASSSWTSGGETQYF. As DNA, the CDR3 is TGTGCCAGCAGTTCCTGGACTAGCGGGGGGGAGACCCAGTACTTC.

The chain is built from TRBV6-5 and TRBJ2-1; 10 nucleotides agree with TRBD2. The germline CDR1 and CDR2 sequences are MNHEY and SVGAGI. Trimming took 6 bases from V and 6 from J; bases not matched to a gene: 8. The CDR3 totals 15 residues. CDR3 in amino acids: CASRKSGLAFNEQFF. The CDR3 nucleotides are TGTGCCAGCAGAAAGTCGGGACTAGCGTTCAATGAGCAGTTCTTC.

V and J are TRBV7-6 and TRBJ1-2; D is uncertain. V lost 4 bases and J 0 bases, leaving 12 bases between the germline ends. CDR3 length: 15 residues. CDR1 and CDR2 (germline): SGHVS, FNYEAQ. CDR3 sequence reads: CASSSRRGTNYGYTF. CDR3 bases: TGTGCCAGCAGCTCTCGACGAGGGACTAACTATGGCTACACCTTC.